This T cell receptor (beta chain) was profiled in a study of shared clonotypes between healthy human individuals. CD45RO-negative cells were positively selected for CCR7, leaving out terminally differentiated effector memory CD45RA+ cells. The germline gives CDR1 SGHAT, CDR2 FQDESV (reference sequence). The CDR3 consists of 18 residues. Losses at the gene ends were 0 bases for V and 2 bases for J; bases not matched to a gene: 7. Study-level results: Non-shared clonotypes were found to have lower generation probabilities than the clonotypes that were shared by all four of the sorted-subset donors. Clonotype sharing among donors likely depends on sequencing depth.

Original data processing: Junction-only immunoSEQ data arrived without quality scores, meaning filtering differed. Sequencing was performed with immunoSEQ multiplex PCR; in TCRdb, only in-frame clones are kept and a portion is missing. The V and J calls and the clone size are those of that table, but D and trimming were determined from the DNA. The profile covers about 1.9 million clones, with approximately 92% appearing a single time and under 2% taken by the ten largest. A word on this clone: Its antigen remains unknown.

The sample taken for sequencing was naive CD8+ T cells from PBMCs. This receptor was taken from a young man in good health. Some clones in this sample may be carry-over from other donors' samples. The genes are TRBV11-1 and TRBJ2-2, with TRBD2 matching 9 bases. CDR3 protein: CASSLAGGLAGNTGELFF. The CDR3 DNA follows: TGTGCCAGCAGCTTAGCGGGGGGGCTAGCGGGAAACACCGGGGAGCTGTTTTTT.